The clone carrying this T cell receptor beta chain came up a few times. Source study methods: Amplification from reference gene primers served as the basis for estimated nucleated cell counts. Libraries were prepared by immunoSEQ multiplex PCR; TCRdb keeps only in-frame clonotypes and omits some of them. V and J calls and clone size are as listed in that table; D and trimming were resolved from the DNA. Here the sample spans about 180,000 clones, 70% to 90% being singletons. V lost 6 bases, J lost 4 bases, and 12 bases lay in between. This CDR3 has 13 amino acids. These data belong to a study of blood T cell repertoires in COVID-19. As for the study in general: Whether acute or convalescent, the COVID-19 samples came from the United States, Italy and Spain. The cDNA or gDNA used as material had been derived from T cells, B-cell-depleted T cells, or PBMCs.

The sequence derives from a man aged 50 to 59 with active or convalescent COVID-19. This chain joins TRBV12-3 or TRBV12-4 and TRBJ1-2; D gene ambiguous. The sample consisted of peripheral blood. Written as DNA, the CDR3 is TGTGCCAGCAGATCTGCGGGAGTCTATGGCTACACCTTC. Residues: CASRSAGVYGYTF.